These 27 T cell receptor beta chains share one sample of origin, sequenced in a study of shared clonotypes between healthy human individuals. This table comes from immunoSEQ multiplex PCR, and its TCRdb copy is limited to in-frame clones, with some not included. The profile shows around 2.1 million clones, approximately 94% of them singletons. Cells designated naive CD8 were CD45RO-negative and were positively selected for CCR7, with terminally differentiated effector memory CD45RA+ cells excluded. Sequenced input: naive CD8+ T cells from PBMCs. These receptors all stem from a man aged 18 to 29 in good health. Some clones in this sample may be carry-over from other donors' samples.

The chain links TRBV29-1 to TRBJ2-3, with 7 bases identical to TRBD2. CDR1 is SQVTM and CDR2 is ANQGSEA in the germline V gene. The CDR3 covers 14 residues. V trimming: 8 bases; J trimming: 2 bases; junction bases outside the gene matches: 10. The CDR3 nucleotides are TGCAGCCTAGGGGCTAGCGGATTCACAGATACGCAGTATTTT. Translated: CSLGASGFTDTQYF.

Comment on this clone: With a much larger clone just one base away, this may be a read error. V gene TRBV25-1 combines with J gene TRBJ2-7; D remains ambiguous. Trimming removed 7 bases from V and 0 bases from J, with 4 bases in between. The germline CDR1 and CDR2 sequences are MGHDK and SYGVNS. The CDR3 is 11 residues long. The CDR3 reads CASISSYEQYF. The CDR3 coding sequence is TGTGCCAGCATCTCCTCCTACGAGCAGTACTTC.

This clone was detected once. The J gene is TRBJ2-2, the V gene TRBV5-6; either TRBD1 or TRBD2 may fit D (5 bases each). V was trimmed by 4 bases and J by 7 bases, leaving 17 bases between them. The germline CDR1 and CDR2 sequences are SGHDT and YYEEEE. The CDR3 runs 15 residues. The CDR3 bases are TGTGCCAGCAGCCCACGGACGCAGAGGGGCGGGGAGCTGTTTTTT. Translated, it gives CASSPRTQRGGELFF.

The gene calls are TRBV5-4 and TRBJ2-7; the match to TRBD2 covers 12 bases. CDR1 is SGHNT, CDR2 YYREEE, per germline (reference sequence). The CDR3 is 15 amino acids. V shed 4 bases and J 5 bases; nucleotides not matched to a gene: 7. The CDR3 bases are TGTGCCAGCAGCCTAAACCGACTAGCGGGAGACGAGCAGTACTTC. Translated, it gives CASSLNRLAGDEQYF.

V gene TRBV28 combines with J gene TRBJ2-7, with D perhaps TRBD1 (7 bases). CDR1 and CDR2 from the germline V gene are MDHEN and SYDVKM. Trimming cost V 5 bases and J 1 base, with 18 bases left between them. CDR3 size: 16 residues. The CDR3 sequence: CASSIPRGAGSYEQYF. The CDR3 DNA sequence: TGTGCCAGCAGTATTCCCAGGGGGGCGGGATCCTACGAGCAGTACTTC. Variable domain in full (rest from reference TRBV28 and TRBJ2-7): DVKVTQSSRYLVKRTGEKVFLECVQDMDHENMFWYRQDPGLGLRLIYFSYDVKMKEKGDIPEGYSVSREKKERFSLILESASTNQTSMYLCASSIPRGAGSYEQYFGPGTRLTVT.

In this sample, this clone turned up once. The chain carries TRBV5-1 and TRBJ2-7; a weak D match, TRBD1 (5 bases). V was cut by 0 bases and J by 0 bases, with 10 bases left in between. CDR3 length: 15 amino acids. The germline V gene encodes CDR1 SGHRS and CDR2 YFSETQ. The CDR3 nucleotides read TGCGCCAGCAGCTTGGATGACAGCAGCTCCTACGAGCAGTACTTC. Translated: CASSLDDSSSYEQYF.

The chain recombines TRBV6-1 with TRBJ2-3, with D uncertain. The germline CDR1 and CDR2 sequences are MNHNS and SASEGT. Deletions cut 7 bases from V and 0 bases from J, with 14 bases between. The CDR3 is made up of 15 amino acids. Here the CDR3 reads CASITRVTSTDTQYF. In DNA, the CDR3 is TGTGCCAGCATTACCCGTGTCACTAGCACAGATACGCAGTATTTT.

CDR3 loop: CASSLPGTSSGNTIYF. The CDR3 nucleotides are TGCGCCAGCAGCTTACCCGGGACAAGCTCTGGAAACACCATATATTTT. V usage is TRBV4-1 and J usage is TRBJ1-3; TRBD1 is a possible D gene (6 bases). The V end was cut by 5 bases, the J end by 0 bases, with 14 bases between. Germline CDR1 MGHRA, CDR2 YSYEKL. The CDR3 contains 16 residues.

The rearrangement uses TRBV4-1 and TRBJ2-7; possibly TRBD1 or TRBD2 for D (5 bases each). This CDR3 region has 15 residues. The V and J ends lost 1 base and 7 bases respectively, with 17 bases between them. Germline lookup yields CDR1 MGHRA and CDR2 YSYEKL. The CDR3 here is CASSQGQGEAREQYF. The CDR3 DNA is TGCGCCAGCAGCCAAGGTCAGGGAGAGGCTCGGGAGCAGTACTTC.

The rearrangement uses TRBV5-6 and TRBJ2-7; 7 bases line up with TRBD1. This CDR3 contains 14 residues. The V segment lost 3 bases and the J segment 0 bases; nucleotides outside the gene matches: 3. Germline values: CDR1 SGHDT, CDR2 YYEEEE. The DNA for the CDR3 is TGTGCCAGCAGCTGGGGACAGATCTCCTACGAGCAGTACTTC. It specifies CASSWGQISYEQYF.

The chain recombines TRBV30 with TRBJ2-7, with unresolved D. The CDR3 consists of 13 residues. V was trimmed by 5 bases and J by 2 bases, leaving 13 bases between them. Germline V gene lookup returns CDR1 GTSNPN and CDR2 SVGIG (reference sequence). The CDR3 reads CAWGVGIAYEQYF. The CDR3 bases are TGTGCCTGGGGCGTAGGAATCGCCTACGAGCAGTACTTC.

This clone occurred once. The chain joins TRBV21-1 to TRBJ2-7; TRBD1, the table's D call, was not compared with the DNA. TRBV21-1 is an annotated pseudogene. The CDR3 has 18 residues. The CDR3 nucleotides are TGTGCCAGCAGCAAAGCAGATACACCGGGGACAGCTTGGTACGAGCAGTACTTC. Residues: CASSKADTPGTAWYEQYF.

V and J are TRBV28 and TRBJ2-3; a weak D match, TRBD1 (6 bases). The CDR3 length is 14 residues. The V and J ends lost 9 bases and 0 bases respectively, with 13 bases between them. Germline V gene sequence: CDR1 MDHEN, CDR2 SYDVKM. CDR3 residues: CASGEGGSTDTQYF. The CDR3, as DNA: TGTGCCAGTGGGGAAGGGGGAAGCACAGATACGCAGTATTTT.

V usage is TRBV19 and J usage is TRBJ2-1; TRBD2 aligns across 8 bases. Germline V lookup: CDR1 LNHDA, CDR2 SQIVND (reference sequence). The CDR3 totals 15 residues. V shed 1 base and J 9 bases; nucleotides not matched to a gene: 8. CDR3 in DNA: TGTGCCAGTAGTATAGGTGCGGGAGGTTTGGTTGAGCAGTTCTTC. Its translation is CASSIGAGGLVEQFF.

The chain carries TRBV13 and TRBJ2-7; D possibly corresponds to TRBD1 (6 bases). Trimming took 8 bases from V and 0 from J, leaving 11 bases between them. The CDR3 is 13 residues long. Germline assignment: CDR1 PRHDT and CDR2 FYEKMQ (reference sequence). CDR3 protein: CASSQGSSYEQYF. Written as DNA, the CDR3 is TGTGCCAGCTCCCAGGGGAGCTCCTACGAGCAGTACTTC.

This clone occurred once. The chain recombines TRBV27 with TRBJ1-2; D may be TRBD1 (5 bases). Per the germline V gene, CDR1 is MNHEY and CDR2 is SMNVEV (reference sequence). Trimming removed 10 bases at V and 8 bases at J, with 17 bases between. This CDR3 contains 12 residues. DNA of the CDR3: TGTGCCACGCGCGAAATCGGGGGGGGCTACACCTTC. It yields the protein CATREIGGGYTF.

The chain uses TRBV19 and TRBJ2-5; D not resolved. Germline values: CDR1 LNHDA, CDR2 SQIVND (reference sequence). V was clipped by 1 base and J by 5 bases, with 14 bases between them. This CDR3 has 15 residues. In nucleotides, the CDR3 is TGTGCCAGTAGTATAGTCGGGTACCTCGGGGAGACCCAGTACTTC. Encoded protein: CASSIVGYLGETQYF.

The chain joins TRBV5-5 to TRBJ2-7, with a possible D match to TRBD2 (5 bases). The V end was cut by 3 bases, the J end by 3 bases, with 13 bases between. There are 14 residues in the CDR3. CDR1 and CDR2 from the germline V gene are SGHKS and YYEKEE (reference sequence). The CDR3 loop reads CASSWGAGSYEQYF. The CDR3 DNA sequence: TGTGCCAGCAGCTGGGGAGCCGGAAGCTACGAGCAGTACTTC.

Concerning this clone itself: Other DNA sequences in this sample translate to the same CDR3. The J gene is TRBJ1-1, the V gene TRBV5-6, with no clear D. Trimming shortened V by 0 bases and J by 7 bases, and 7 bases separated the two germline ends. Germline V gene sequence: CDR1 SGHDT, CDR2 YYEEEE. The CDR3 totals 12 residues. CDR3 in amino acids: CASSLGTGEAFF. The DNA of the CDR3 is TGTGCCAGCAGCTTGGGGACCGGTGAAGCTTTCTTT.

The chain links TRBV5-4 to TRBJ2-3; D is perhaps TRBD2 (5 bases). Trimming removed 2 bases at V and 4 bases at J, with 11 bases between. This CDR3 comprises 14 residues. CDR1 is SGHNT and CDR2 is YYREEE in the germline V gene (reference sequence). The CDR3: CASSLNGNPDTQYF. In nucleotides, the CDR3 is TGTGCCAGCAGCTTAAACGGGAACCCAGATACGCAGTATTTT.

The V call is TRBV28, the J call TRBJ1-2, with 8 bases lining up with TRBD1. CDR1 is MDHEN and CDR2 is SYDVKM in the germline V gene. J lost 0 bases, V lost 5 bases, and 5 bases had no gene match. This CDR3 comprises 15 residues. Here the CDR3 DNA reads TGTGCCAGCAGTCCATTACAGGGGGCTAACTATGGCTACACCTTC. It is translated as CASSPLQGANYGYTF.

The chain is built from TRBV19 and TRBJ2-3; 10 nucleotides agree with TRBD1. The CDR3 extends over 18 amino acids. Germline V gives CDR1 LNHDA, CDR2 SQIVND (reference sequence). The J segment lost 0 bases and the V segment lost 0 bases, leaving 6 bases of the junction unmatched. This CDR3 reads CASSIDLGTGASTDTQYF. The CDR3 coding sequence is TGTGCCAGTAGTATAGACCTAGGGACAGGGGCTAGCACAGATACGCAGTATTTT.

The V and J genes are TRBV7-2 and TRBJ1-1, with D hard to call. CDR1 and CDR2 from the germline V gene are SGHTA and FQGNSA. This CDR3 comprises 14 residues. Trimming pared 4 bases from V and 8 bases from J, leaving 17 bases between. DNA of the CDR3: TGTGCCAGCAGCTCCTACCGTACCCCGGGGGAAGCTTTCTTT. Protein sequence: CASSSYRTPGEAFF.

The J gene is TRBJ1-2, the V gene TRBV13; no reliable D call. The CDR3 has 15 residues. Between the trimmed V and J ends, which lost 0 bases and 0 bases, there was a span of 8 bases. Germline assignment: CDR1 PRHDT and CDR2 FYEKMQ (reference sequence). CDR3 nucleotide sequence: TGTGCCAGCAGCTTAGGCCGAGCGGCTAACTATGGCTACACCTTC. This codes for CASSLGRAANYGYTF. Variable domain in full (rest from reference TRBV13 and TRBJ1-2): AAGVIQSPRHLIKEKRETATLKCYPIPRHDTVYWYQQGPGQDPQFLISFYEKMQSDKGSIPDRFSAQQFSDYHSELNMSSLELGDSALYFCASSLGRAANYGYTFGSGTRLTVV.

The CDR3 is CASSQGLAGGIHEQFF. The CDR3 nucleotides are TGTGCCAGCAGCCAGGGACTAGCGGGAGGCATCCATGAGCAGTTCTTC. V is TRBV7-8 and J is TRBJ2-1; the match to TRBD2 covers 15 bases. V dropped 5 bases and J dropped 8; count of bases not matched to a gene: 7. The germline V gene has CDR1 SGHVS and CDR2 FQNEAQ. CDR3 length: 16 amino acids.

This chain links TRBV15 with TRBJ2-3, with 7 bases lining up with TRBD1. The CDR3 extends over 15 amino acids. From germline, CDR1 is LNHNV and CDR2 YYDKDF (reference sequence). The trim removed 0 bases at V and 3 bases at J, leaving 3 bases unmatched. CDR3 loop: CATSREDRDTDTQYF. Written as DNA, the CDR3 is TGTGCCACCAGCAGAGAAGACAGGGATACAGATACGCAGTATTTT.

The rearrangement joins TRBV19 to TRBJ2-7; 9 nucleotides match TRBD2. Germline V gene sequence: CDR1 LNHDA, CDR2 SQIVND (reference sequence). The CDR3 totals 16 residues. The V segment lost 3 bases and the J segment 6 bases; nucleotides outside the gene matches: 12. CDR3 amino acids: CASSIGSSGAIAEQYF. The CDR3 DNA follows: TGTGCCAGTAGTATTGGGTCTAGCGGGGCTATAGCCGAGCAGTACTTC.